A single TCR beta chain is shown here with its context. This clonotype has only a few counts. Its antigen remains undetermined. Base-call qualities are not available, and no considerably larger clone is one nucleotide away. This entry is derived from a study of blood T cells in healthy people across ages (dated by TCRdb to 2015 to 2017). Study-wide context: Template switching captured roughly one uniquely barcoded TCR beta cDNA molecule per two T cells in model experiments. To track age-related changes in TCR beta repertoire diversity, the study relied on deep sequencing normalized with unique cDNA molecular identifiers. The donors were split into four age groups: young (average around 15 years), middle-aged (around 40), aged (approximately 59) and long-lived (under 85). Donors of different ages were randomly distributed across sequencing lanes to avoid experimental bias. For two donors (one aged 18 to 30 and one aged 80 or older), the study analyzed two additional independent replicas of 1 million unique cDNA reads from the same blood draw.

What the research found in general, with its limitations: Because donor CMV infection status was unknown, age-related changes in expanded clonotypes were potentially confounded. Observed TCR beta diversity per million T cells fell roughly linearly with age, and a significant reduction was already apparent by age roughly 40. Because profiling used bulk unsorted PBMCs, naive and antigen-experienced compartments could not be compared conclusively. Total diversity estimates from one million sequenced T cells were considered lower bounds and underestimates. Compared with the aged group, the long-lived group had more naive CD4+ T cells, fewer expanded clones and increased TCR diversity, a pattern suggesting age selection. Observed TCR beta diversity correlated strongly with the percentage of naive T cells measured by flow cytometry.

Systemically healthy Caucasian individuals from Russia, roughly 40 in total and aged about 6 to 90 years, were included as donors. About 9.1 milliliters of peripheral blood were collected from each donor into EDTA-treated Vacutainer tubes. Ficoll-Paque density-gradient centrifugation was used to isolate PBMCs, with at least 6.5 million per sample. Total RNA, at least 5.5 micrograms per sample, was extracted from PBMCs with Trizol reagent. The percentages of naive CD45RAhigh/CD27high T cells were determined by flow cytometry on a PBMC aliquot from every donor. From a lookup of the germline V gene (reference sequence), CDR1 and CDR2 are SEHNR and FQNEAQ. V is trimmed back by 1 base and J by 2 bases, and the junction contains 4 bases that no gene match accounts for. Taken from cysteine to phenylalanine, the CDR3 has 15 residues. Only the CDR3 portion is preserved as DNA: 45 bases, with reading frame beginning at the first base.

The library was generated by 5' RACE. The sequencer listed for this sample is Illumina HiSeq 2500. A second PCR of roughly 7 to 12 cycles was run with a J-beta primer mix and a sample-barcoded 5' primer. A template-switch 5' adaptor carrying 12 random nucleotides introduced a unique molecular identifier onto each TCR beta cDNA molecule. At least 3 million CDR3-containing paired-end reads were obtained from each sample. First-strand cDNA synthesis was performed from all RNA using the Mint cDNA synthesis kit, with priming by a TRBC-specific oligonucleotide. Following uracil-DNA glycosylase treatment, a first 18-cycle PCR with universal primers M1SS and BC2_uni_R was performed on all cDNA. Turning to the authors' computational methods: Each sample was normalized by randomly selecting 1 million high-quality reads, each carrying a distinct molecular identifier. Instead of being binned into consensus sequences, reads that shared molecular identifiers were thrown out. CDR3 identification, clonotype clustering and error correction used MiTCR with a Q25 quality threshold and the strictest error-elimination algorithm. A nonparametric unseen species model using Euler transformation provided a lower-bound estimate of total TCR beta diversity. TCRdb reprocessing: public reads trimmed at Q25 with fastp, clones called with MiXCR, in-frame beta chains kept. Entries are consolidated by CDR3 protein sequence, retaining the most common genes and DNA. TCRdb's processing, not the authors', yielded these V and J calls. Within this sample are about 640,000 distinct CDR3 sequences, with 58% of them counted one time only. Of the sample, 30% to 40% falls within the top ten clones.

The receptor comes from a man in his sixties in good health. The V and J genes are TRBV7-9 and TRBJ2-5; 7 bases in the middle match TRBD2. Sequences were obtained from blood. The encoded CDR3 is CASSLGLALQETQYF. Read as DNA, the sequence is TGTGCCAGCAGCTTAGGACTAGCACTTCAAGAGACCCAGTACTTC.